Below are 30 T cell receptor beta chains sequenced from a single sample in a study of cytomegalovirus exposure and HLA in healthy donors. Vbeta (60) and Jbeta (13) primers were used in the PCR. Method: immunoSEQ multiplex PCR; TCRdb's copy keeps in-frame clones and lacks some. The sample includes 120,000 to 150,000 clones, roughly two thirds of them seen just once. Input material: PBMCs. The source is a woman aged 40 to 50 in good health and CMV-seronegative.

The count of this clone is one. The chain's CDR3 is CASSSLLAKNIQYF. Here the CDR3 DNA reads TGTGCCAGCAGCTCTTTACTAGCCAAAAACATTCAGTACTTC. The chain is built from TRBV28 and TRBJ2-4; D not resolved. This CDR3 contains 14 residues. Germline V gene sequence: CDR1 MDHEN, CDR2 SYDVKM. The ends were cut back, 6 bases at V and 0 bases at J, with 9 bases in the middle.

This rearrangement joins TRBV19 to TRBJ1-2; tentatively, D is TRBD1 (6 bases). Germline values: CDR1 LNHDA, CDR2 SQIVND (reference sequence). V lost 6 bases to trimming and J lost 2 bases, with 16 bases between them. The CDR3 runs 15 residues. CDR3 sequence reads: CASRSTGSWNYGYTF. In DNA form, the CDR3 reads TGTGCCAGTAGGTCCACAGGGAGCTGGAACTATGGCTACACCTTC.

This chain's CDR3 is CASSEQENSPLHF. The CDR3 nucleotides read TGTGCCAGTAGTGAACAGGAGAATTCACCCCTCCACTTT. The gene calls are TRBV19 and TRBJ1-6; tentatively, D is TRBD1 (5 bases). The CDR3 sequence is 13 residues long. Germline lookup yields CDR1 LNHDA and CDR2 SQIVND (reference sequence). V lost 5 bases and J lost 7, with 9 bases in between.

The chain uses TRBV4-1 and TRBJ2-1; the D gene is possibly TRBD1 (6 bases). Trimming cost V 0 bases and J 7 bases, with 22 bases left between them. In germline, CDR1 is MGHRA, CDR2 YSYEKL. This CDR3 has 18 residues. Written as DNA, the CDR3 is TGCGCCAGCAGCCAAGATATCGGACAGCCCCGTAAGAATAATGAGCAGTTCTTC. Translation: CASSQDIGQPRKNNEQFF.

The chain joins TRBV9 to TRBJ2-1; 7 nucleotides align to TRBD2. J gave up 5 bases and V 2 bases, and 7 bases lay outside the gene matches. CDR1 and CDR2 from the germline V gene are SGDLS and YYNGEE. The CDR3 is 15 amino acids. CDR3 coding DNA: TGTGCCAGCAGCGTGGGGGGACTACTCAACAATGAGCAGTTCTTC. Amino acid sequence: CASSVGGLLNNEQFF.

This chain connects TRBV9 to TRBJ2-1, with 8 positions matching TRBD1. V dropped 0 bases and J dropped 8; count of bases not matched to a gene: 4. Germline V CDR1 and CDR2: SGDLS, YYNGEE. CDR3 length equals 14 residues. The CDR3 DNA reads as TGTGCCAGCAGCGTAGGACAGGGGACCGATGAGCAGTTCTTC. Translation gives CASSVGQGTDEQFF.

This chain links TRBV5-8 with TRBJ1-5; D perhaps matches TRBD1 (6 bases). V dropped 5 bases and J dropped 5 bases, with 17 bases sitting between them. Germline V gene sequence: CDR1 SGHTS, CDR2 YDEGEE. The CDR3 loop spans 15 amino acids. CDR3 in DNA: TGTGCCAGCAGACATCAGGACAGACCTTATCAGCCCCAGCATTTT. It yields the protein CASRHQDRPYQPQHF.

The chain joins TRBV10-3 to TRBJ1-2, with 7 positions matching TRBD1. The CDR3 has 12 amino acids. Trimming cost V 10 bases and J 3 bases; bases outside gene matches: 5. Germline values: CDR1 ENHRY, CDR2 SYGVKD. CDR3 coding DNA: TGTGCCACCAGCACAGGGGACTATGGCTACACCTTC. It specifies CATSTGDYGYTF.

The chain uses TRBV4-1 and TRBJ1-3, with a tentative D call TRBD1 (6 bases). CDR1 and CDR2 (germline): MGHRA, YSYEKL. V was shortened by 0 bases and J by 0 bases, with 9 bases between the two germline ends. The CDR3 runs 16 residues. DNA for the CDR3: TGCGCCAGCAGCCAAGATAGGGGACACTCTGGAAACACCATATATTTT. It encodes CASSQDRGHSGNTIYF.

The J gene is TRBJ2-7, the V gene TRBV5-4; 12 nucleotides align to TRBD2. Germline V gene data show CDR1 as SGHNT and CDR2 as YYREEE (reference sequence). The CDR3 extends over 16 amino acids. Losses at the gene ends were 4 bases for V and 2 bases for J; bases not matched to a gene: 7. The CDR3 protein is CASSRLAGAITYEQYF. In DNA, the CDR3 is TGTGCCAGCAGCCGACTAGCGGGGGCAATTACCTACGAGCAGTACTTC.

CDR3 protein: CASSFSLGDTQYF. DNA for the CDR3: TGTGCCAGCAGTTTTAGCCTCGGAGATACGCAGTATTTT. The chain recombines TRBV6-1 with TRBJ2-3, with D unclear. The V and J ends lost 5 bases and 5 bases respectively, with 11 bases between them. The CDR3 runs 13 residues. Germline-derived CDR1 and CDR2 are MNHNS and SASEGT.

The gene calls are TRBV4-1 and TRBJ1-1; maybe TRBD1 (5 bases). Trimming took 3 bases from V and 7 from J, leaving 18 bases between them. CDR1 and CDR2 from the germline V gene are MGHRA and YSYEKL. This CDR3 spans 15 amino acids. The CDR3 region has the DNA TGCGCCAGCAGCCACGGTGGCAGGGTCCCTTTTGAAGCTTTCTTT. Translated: CASSHGGRVPFEAFF.

The chain employs TRBV11-3 and TRBJ2-5; maybe TRBD1 (6 bases). CDR1 is SGHNT, CDR2 YENEEA, per germline. The CDR3 has 15 amino acids. Trimming cost V 1 base and J 1 base, with 10 bases left between them. The chain's CDR3 is CASSLGRGSQETQYF. The CDR3 DNA reads as TGTGCCAGCAGCTTAGGCAGGGGCTCCCAAGAGACCCAGTACTTC.

This clone was counted at least ten times. The genes are TRBV5-1 and TRBJ2-1; D possibly corresponds to TRBD2 (6 bases). The germline V and J ends were trimmed by 0 bases and 7 bases, with 8 bases remaining between them. Germline CDR1 reads SGHRS; CDR2 reads YFSETQ. This CDR3 spans 13 amino acids. The CDR3 is CASSLGRGNEQFF. In DNA, the CDR3 is TGCGCCAGCAGCTTGGGGCGGGGAAATGAGCAGTTCTTC.

The rearrangement links TRBV5-6 to TRBJ2-1; D is unclear. Germline loops: CDR1 SGHDT, CDR2 YYEEEE. CDR3 length: 14 residues. With 4 bases removed from V and 4 bases from J, the gap between germline ends came to 12 bases. CDR3 region: CASSDSADYNEQFF. The CDR3, as DNA: TGTGCCAGCAGCGATTCGGCGGATTACAATGAGCAGTTCTTC.

The rearrangement uses TRBV9 and TRBJ2-7; perhaps TRBD1 as D (5 bases). CDR1 SGDLS and CDR2 YYNGEE come from the germline V gene. There are 15 residues in the CDR3. Trimming cost V 0 bases and J 3 bases, with 13 bases left between them. The CDR3 DNA sequence: TGTGCCAGCAGCGTAGGGTCTTCAGGGATCTACGAGCAGTACTTC. This translates into CASSVGSSGIYEQYF.

The rearrangement joins TRBV4-2 to TRBJ2-7; D is perhaps TRBD2 (6 bases). There are 15 residues in the CDR3. V was shortened by 0 bases and J by 4 bases, with 13 bases between the two germline ends. Germline CDR1 reads LGHNA; CDR2 reads YNFKEQ. In nucleotides, the CDR3 is TGTGCCAGCAGCCAAGATGCAGCCGGGGGTTACGAGCAGTACGTC. It yields the protein CASSQDAAGGYEQYV.

The chain uses TRBV9 and TRBJ2-3; TRBD2 matches 8 bases. Germline V gene data show CDR1 as SGDLS and CDR2 as YYNGEE. V lost 4 bases to trimming and J lost 4 bases; unmatched junction nucleotides: 8. The CDR3 covers 15 residues. The CDR3 here is CASSKAGDRADTQYF. Written as DNA, the CDR3 is TGTGCCAGCAGCAAAGCGGGGGACCGGGCAGATACGCAGTATTTT. Complete variable domain (other parts from reference TRBV9 and TRBJ2-3): DSGVTQTPKHLITATGQRVTLRCSPRSGDLSVYWYQQSLDQGLQFLIQYYNGEERAKGNILERFSAQQFPDLHSELNLSSLELGDSALYFCASSKAGDRADTQYFGPGTRLTVL.

The rearrangement links TRBV10-3 to TRBJ1-2, with 10 positions matching TRBD1. Looked up from germline, CDR1 is ENHRY and CDR2 is SYGVKD. V lost 5 bases to trimming and J lost 0 bases; unmatched junction nucleotides: 6. The CDR3 extends over 16 amino acids. The CDR3 sequence is CAISTGQGKANYGYTF. CDR3 DNA: TGTGCCATCAGTACGGGACAGGGGAAGGCTAACTATGGCTACACCTTC.

V usage is TRBV23-1 and J usage is TRBJ1-1; TRBD1 might be the D (5 bases). TRBV23-1 has ORF status, its function being uncertain. This CDR3 is 17 amino acids long. The V end lost 0 bases, the J end lost 1 base, and 15 bases lay between the germline ends. CDR3 in DNA: TGCGCCAGCAGTCAATCGGTGGCAGGGCTCCCGAACACTGAAGCTTTCTTT. Protein: CASSQSVAGLPNTEAFF.

V gene TRBV19 combines with J gene TRBJ2-3; 7 nucleotides align to TRBD2. The CDR3 extends over 15 amino acids. The V gene end was trimmed by 5 bases and the J gene end by 3 bases; junction bases not matched to a gene: 8. CDR1 LNHDA and CDR2 SQIVND come from the germline V gene (reference sequence). In nucleotides, the CDR3 is TGTGCCAGTAGTTCGTCGGGACTATGGACAGATACGCAGTATTTT. Its protein is CASSSSGLWTDTQYF.

The chain links TRBV5-1 to TRBJ1-2; 10 positions match TRBD1. There are 14 residues in the CDR3. The germline V gene has CDR1 SGHRS and CDR2 YFSETQ. V lost 4 bases to trimming and J lost 7 bases; unmatched junction nucleotides: 7. The CDR3 region has the DNA TGCGCCAGCAGCCCCGGACAGGGGGGGGGTGGCTACACCTTC. Translated: CASSPGQGGGGYTF. Full variable domain (outside the CDR3, taken from reference TRBV5-1 and TRBJ1-2): KAGVTQTPRYLIKTRGQQVTLSCSPISGHRSVSWYQQTPGQGLQFLFEYFSETQRNKGNFPGRFSGRQFSNSRSEMNVSTLELGDSALYLCASSPGQGGGGYTFGSGTRLTVV.

The genes are TRBV7-9 and TRBJ2-2; possible D gene TRBD2, 7 bases. V lost 7 bases and J lost 1, with 13 bases in between. Germline values: CDR1 SEHNR, CDR2 FQNEAQ (reference sequence). The CDR3 covers 15 residues. CDR3 region: CASTKGGLNTGELFF. Here the CDR3 DNA reads TGTGCCAGCACCAAGGGGGGGCTGAACACCGGGGAGCTGTTTTTT.

V gene TRBV9 combines with J gene TRBJ1-2; 9 bases agree with TRBD1. The germline V gene has CDR1 SGDLS and CDR2 YYNGEE. V lost 0 bases and J lost 6; bases outside the gene matches: 6. The CDR3 is 15 amino acids. CDR3 amino acids: CASSVAGTGFDGYTF. CDR3 nucleotides: TGTGCCAGCAGCGTAGCCGGGACAGGGTTTGATGGCTACACCTTC.

In the case of this clone: Other DNA sequences within the sample encode an identical CDR3. V and J are TRBV27 and TRBJ1-2, with D perhaps matching TRBD1 (5 bases). The CDR3 has 13 residues. Looked up from germline, CDR1 is MNHEY and CDR2 is SMNVEV (reference sequence). V lost 2 bases and J 7 bases, leaving 11 bases between the germline ends. The chain's CDR3 is CASSLTGGGGYTF. In DNA, the CDR3 is TGTGCCAGCAGTTTAACGGGGGGTGGTGGCTACACCTTC.

A single count supports this clone. The chain is built from TRBV6-1 and TRBJ2-7; 9 bases map to TRBD1. J lost 5 bases, V lost 7 bases, and 6 bases had no gene match. The CDR3 consists of 13 residues. The germline V gene has CDR1 MNHNS and CDR2 SASEGT. CDR3 in amino acids: CASIRTGVHEQYF. CDR3 coding DNA: TGTGCCAGCATAAGGACAGGGGTACACGAGCAGTACTTC.

V is TRBV28 and J is TRBJ2-1; 12 bases line up with TRBD1. Germline assignment: CDR1 MDHEN and CDR2 SYDVKM. The CDR3 loop spans 13 amino acids. The junction had 7 bases not matched to a gene; V was cut back by 5 bases and J by 14 bases. The CDR3 here is CASSGTGGGPKFF. CDR3 DNA sequence: TGTGCCAGCAGTGGGACAGGGGGCGGGCCTAAGTTCTTC.

To note about this clone: Sequence at one end of the junction differs from germline and may be a read error. The gene calls are TRBV29-1 and TRBJ2-2, with TRBD1 as a possible D gene (6 bases). The CDR3 sequence is 15 residues long. CDR1 SQVTM and CDR2 ANQGSEA come from the germline V gene. The CDR3: CSAEIGRGRTGELFF. The CDR3 bases are TGCAGCGCTGAAATCGGCAGGGGAAGGACCGGGGAGCTGTTTTTT.

This rearrangement joins TRBV29-1 to TRBJ1-2, with 9 bases identical to TRBD1. Germline CDR1 reads SQVTM; CDR2 reads ANQGSEA. This CDR3 region has 13 residues. V lost 7 bases, J lost 3 bases, and 6 bases stayed unmatched. CDR3 residues: CSGLGQGDYGYTF. CDR3 nucleotide sequence: TGCAGCGGCCTGGGACAGGGTGACTATGGCTACACCTTC.

J is TRBJ1-1 and V is TRBV5-1, with D uncertain. From germline, CDR1 is SGHRS and CDR2 YFSETQ. The CDR3 has 15 amino acids. Trimming removed 0 bases at V and 4 bases at J, with 13 bases between. The CDR3 region is CASSLDGKTSTEAFF. Written as DNA, the CDR3 is TGCGCCAGCAGCTTGGACGGGAAAACGAGCACTGAAGCTTTCTTT.